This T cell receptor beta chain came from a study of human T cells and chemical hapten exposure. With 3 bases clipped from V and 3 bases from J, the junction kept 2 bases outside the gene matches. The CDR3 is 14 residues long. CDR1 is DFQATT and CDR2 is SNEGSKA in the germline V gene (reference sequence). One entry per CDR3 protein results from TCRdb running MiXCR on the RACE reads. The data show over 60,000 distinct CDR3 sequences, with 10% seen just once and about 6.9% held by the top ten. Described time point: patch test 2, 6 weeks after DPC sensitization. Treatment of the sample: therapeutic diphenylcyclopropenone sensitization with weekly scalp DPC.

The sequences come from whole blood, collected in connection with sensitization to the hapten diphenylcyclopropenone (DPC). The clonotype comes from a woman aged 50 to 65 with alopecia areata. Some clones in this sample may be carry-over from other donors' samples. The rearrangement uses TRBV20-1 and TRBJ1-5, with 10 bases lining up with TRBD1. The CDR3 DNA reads TGCAGTGCTAGGACAGGGGGCACCAATCAGCCCCAGCATTTT. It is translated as CSARTGGTNQPQHF.